The 14 T cell receptor beta chains given below trace back to one sample, sequenced in a study of blood T cell repertoires in COVID-19. The table came from immunoSEQ multiplex PCR; TCRdb's copy has only in-frame clones and leaves some out. Here the sample spans 250,000 or so clones, around 90% being singletons. The sequenced material came from peripheral blood. The receptor source for this set is a man aged 18 to 30 with active or convalescent COVID-19.

V usage is TRBV5-4 and J usage is TRBJ2-2; 7 bases fit TRBD2. The V gene end was trimmed by 2 bases and the J gene end by 4 bases; junction bases not matched to a gene: 5. Germline CDR1 and CDR2: SGHNT and YYREEE (reference sequence). This CDR3 region has 15 residues. In DNA form, the CDR3 reads TGTGCCAGCAGCTTCGGCGGGAGCAGCACCGGGGAGCTGTTTTTT. Its protein product is CASSFGGSSTGELFF.

This clone has a handful of counts. The genes are TRBV2 and TRBJ1-3; no reliable D call. V lost 8 bases, J lost 7 bases, and 6 bases lay in between. Per the germline V gene, CDR1 is SNHLY and CDR2 is FYNNEI. The CDR3 has 10 residues. The CDR3 sequence is CASDKNTIYF. CDR3 DNA sequence: TGTGCCAGCGACAAGAACACCATATATTTT.

V and J are TRBV2 and TRBJ1-5, with 7 bases that match TRBD1. The CDR3 length is 12 residues. Per germline, CDR1 SNHLY and CDR2 FYNNEI. With 7 bases clipped from V and 9 bases from J, the junction kept 6 bases outside the gene matches. The CDR3 DNA follows: TGTGCCAGCAAGCAGGGGGAATGGCCCCAGCATTTT. Translation: CASKQGEWPQHF.

This clone was detected a few times. The chain combines TRBV25-1 with TRBJ1-6; D might be TRBD1 (6 bases). V gave up 5 bases and J gave up 8 bases, with 13 bases separating them. The CDR3 loop spans 14 amino acids. The V gene's germline CDR1 is MGHDK and CDR2 SYGVNS. The CDR3 nucleotides are TGTGCCAGCAGTCCGACAGGTGGGGATTCACCCCTCCACTTT. It encodes CASSPTGGDSPLHF.

This sequence joins TRBV6-2 or TRBV6-3 and TRBJ1-1; 8 positions agree with TRBD1. The CDR3 spans 17 residues. Germline V gene sequence: CDR1 MNHEY, CDR2 SVGEGT. Trimming cost V 5 bases and J 0 bases; bases outside gene matches: 11. The CDR3 is CASSPGQDTFMNTEAFF. In DNA form, the CDR3 reads TGTGCCAGCAGTCCGGGACAGGACACGTTCATGAACACTGAAGCTTTCTTT.

The CDR3 DNA reads as TGCGCCAGCAGTGACTTAGCGGGGGCCACAGATACGCAGTATTTT. This translates into CASSDLAGATDTQYF. V is TRBV10-1 and J is TRBJ2-3, with 9 nucleotides matching TRBD2. CDR3 length: 15 residues. The J segment lost 2 bases and the V segment lost 3 bases, leaving 3 bases of the junction unmatched. Looked up from germline, CDR1 is WNHNN and CDR2 is SYGVQD (reference sequence).

The chain carries TRBV14 and TRBJ2-3, with D possibly being TRBD2 (5 bases). Trimming stripped 1 base from V and 2 bases from J, with 13 bases between. Germline V lookup: CDR1 SGHDN, CDR2 FVKESK. This CDR3 is built from 16 residues. This CDR3 reads CASSQVAGLLTDTQYF. CDR3 sequence (DNA): TGTGCCAGCAGCCAAGTGGCAGGACTCCTCACAGATACGCAGTATTTT.

The chain links TRBV7-9 to TRBJ2-5; no firm D call. V dropped 5 bases and J dropped 2 bases, with 9 bases sitting between them. From germline, CDR1 is SEHNR and CDR2 FQNEAQ (reference sequence). The CDR3 spans 13 residues. CDR3 sequence reads: CASSPNGQETQYF. In nucleotides, the CDR3 is TGTGCCAGCAGCCCCAACGGTCAAGAGACCCAGTACTTC.

The V and J genes are TRBV5-1 and TRBJ2-5; no definite D call. Germline CDR1 and CDR2: SGHRS and YFSETQ. The CDR3 loop spans 13 amino acids. The V gene lost 0 bases and the J gene lost 5 bases, with 8 bases spanning the gap. The CDR3 loop is CASSLEDGETQYF. The CDR3 DNA reads as TGCGCCAGCAGCTTGGAAGACGGGGAGACCCAGTACTTC.

About this clone: Other DNA sequences of this sample code for an identical CDR3. The chain links TRBV9 to TRBJ2-7; TRBD1 aligns across 11 bases. This CDR3 is 14 amino acids long. Germline CDR1 reads SGDLS; CDR2 reads YYNGEE. V trimming: 5 bases; J trimming: 2 bases; junction bases outside the gene matches: 3. Here the CDR3 reads CASSPGQGAYEQYF. For the CDR3, the DNA is TGTGCCAGCAGTCCGGGACAGGGGGCCTACGAGCAGTACTTC.

The chain recombines TRBV5-8 with TRBJ2-1; 7 bases map to TRBD2. This CDR3 spans 13 amino acids. J was trimmed by 7 bases and V by 1 base; bases with no gene match: 2. Per the germline V gene, CDR1 is SGHTS and CDR2 is YDEGEE. The chain's CDR3 is CASSLSGVNEQFF. In nucleotides, the CDR3 is TGTGCCAGCAGCTTGAGCGGGGTAAATGAGCAGTTCTTC.

The gene calls are TRBV9 and TRBJ1-1; unclear D gene. The CDR3 contains 13 residues. V gave up 3 bases and J gave up 0 bases, with 6 bases separating them. Germline lookup yields CDR1 SGDLS and CDR2 YYNGEE. CDR3 sequence: CASSALMNTEAFF. Here the CDR3 DNA reads TGTGCCAGCAGCGCCCTTATGAACACTGAAGCTTTCTTT.

This chain links TRBV5-1 with TRBJ2-1; 9 positions match TRBD1. The CDR3 has 15 amino acids. Trimming cost V 5 bases and J 6 bases; bases outside gene matches: 9. Germline CDR1 SGHRS, CDR2 YFSETQ. CDR3 residues: CASRRTGQGSNEQFF. The CDR3 DNA reads as TGCGCCAGCAGAAGAACCGGACAGGGGAGCAATGAGCAGTTCTTC. Drawing the rest from reference TRBV5-1 and TRBJ2-1, the complete variable domain is KAGVTQTPRYLIKTRGQQVTLSCSPISGHRSVSWYQQTPGQGLQFLFEYFSETQRNKGNFPGRFSGRQFSNSRSEMNVSTLELGDSALYLCASRRTGQGSNEQFFGPGTRLTVL.

The CDR3 nucleotides are TGTGCCAGCAGATGGGGGGGACAAGGAGGCGGGGAGCTGTTTTTT. It is translated as CASRWGGQGGGELFF. The gene calls are TRBV5-4 and TRBJ2-2; possibly TRBD2 for D (7 bases). Germline V gene sequence: CDR1 SGHNT, CDR2 YYREEE (reference sequence). The V gene lost 5 bases and the J gene lost 7 bases, with 18 bases spanning the gap. The CDR3 is 15 residues long.